This passage covers 25 T cell receptor beta chains from one sample sequenced in a study of blood T cell repertoires in COVID-19. Method: immunoSEQ multiplex PCR; TCRdb's copy keeps in-frame clones and lacks some. The sample yields 95,000 to 100,000 clones, about 80% seen once. Sequencing input: peripheral blood. The source is a human donor in a cohort sampled during active COVID-19.

This chain links TRBV19 with TRBJ2-3; 8 nucleotides align to TRBD2. The V and J ends lost 7 bases and 6 bases, in that order; junction bases with no gene match: 9. The CDR3 totals 14 residues. Germline CDR1 is LNHDA and CDR2 is SQIVND (reference sequence). CDR3 nucleotides: TGTGCCAGTACTCGGGCGGGGGGTAAGGATACGCAGTATTTT. Translating it yields CASTRAGGKDTQYF.

The CDR3 nucleotides are TGTGCCAGCAGACTAGCCTATGAGCAGTTCTTC. This codes for CASRLAYEQFF. This rearrangement joins TRBV2 to TRBJ2-1; possibly TRBD2 for D (6 bases). Trimming removed 6 bases from V and 8 bases from J, with 8 bases in between. This CDR3 region has 11 residues. Germline V CDR1 and CDR2: SNHLY, FYNNEI.

This chain uses TRBV15 with TRBJ2-3; 11 bases align to TRBD2. CDR3 length: 17 residues. Unmatched junction bases numbered 9, after V lost 1 base and J lost 6 bases. CDR1 LNHNV and CDR2 YYDKDF come from the germline V gene (reference sequence). The CDR3 loop reads CATSRAGSGRGADTQYF. CDR3 DNA sequence: TGTGCCACCAGCAGAGCCGGTAGCGGGAGGGGGGCGGATACGCAGTATTTT.

The CDR3 loop is CASSQVQKLYTEAFF. In DNA, the CDR3 is TGCGCCAGCAGCCAAGTGCAGAAGTTATACACTGAAGCTTTCTTT. The chain is built from TRBV4-3 and TRBJ1-1; D unclear. The ends were cut back, 1 base at V and 3 bases at J, with 12 bases in the middle. CDR3 length: 15 residues. The germline V gene has CDR1 LGHNA and CDR2 YSLEER.

The chain employs TRBV27 and TRBJ1-2; possible D gene TRBD1, 5 bases. This CDR3 contains 13 residues. Looked up from germline, CDR1 is MNHEY and CDR2 is SMNVEV (reference sequence). Trimming left V 2 bases short and J 5 bases short, with 9 bases between. CDR3 residues: CASSLKGVYGYTF. The CDR3 DNA is TGTGCCAGCAGTTTAAAAGGGGTGTATGGCTACACCTTC.

The V call is TRBV19, the J call TRBJ1-2, with 7 bases aligning to TRBD1. Trimming at V came to 7 bases and at J to 3 bases, leaving 11 bases not matched to a gene. Germline V gene lookup returns CDR1 LNHDA and CDR2 SQIVND (reference sequence). The CDR3 is 15 amino acids. The CDR3 protein is CASTPQGGQDYGYTF. CDR3 coding DNA: TGTGCCAGTACTCCCCAGGGGGGCCAAGACTATGGCTACACCTTC.

The J gene is TRBJ2-5, the V gene TRBV9; TRBD1 might be the D (6 bases). V was trimmed by 0 bases and J by 2 bases, leaving 8 bases between them. CDR3 size: 14 residues. The germline V gene encodes CDR1 SGDLS and CDR2 YYNGEE. CDR3 sequence: CASSVGGGQETQYF. The CDR3 DNA reads TGTGCCAGCAGCGTAGGAGGGGGACAAGAGACCCAGTACTTC.

This rearrangement joins TRBV10-3 to TRBJ2-1; the match to TRBD1 covers 12 bases. Trimming cost V 3 bases and J 5 bases; bases outside gene matches: 5. CDR3 length equals 16 residues. Germline CDR1 reads ENHRY; CDR2 reads SYGVKD. The CDR3 nucleotides are TGTGCCATCAGTGACCCGGGACAGGGGGCAGACAATGAGCAGTTCTTC. This encodes CAISDPGQGADNEQFF.

This clone was found once. This chain uses TRBV6-2 or TRBV6-3 with TRBJ2-7; perhaps TRBD2 as D (6 bases). CDR3 size: 14 residues. V was shortened by 5 bases and J by 0 bases, with 11 bases between the two germline ends. CDR1 and CDR2 (germline): MNHEY, SVGEGT. CDR3 DNA sequence: TGTGCCAGCAGTGATAGCGGCCCCTCCTACGAGCAGTACTTC. The encoded protein is CASSDSGPSYEQYF.

CDR3 sequence (DNA): TGTGCCAGCAGCTCCGGGGGACAGGGCTACGAGCAGTACTTC. Translating gives CASSSGGQGYEQYF. The V call is TRBV7-8, the J call TRBJ2-7; 9 positions match TRBD1. Germline V gene lookup returns CDR1 SGHVS and CDR2 FQNEAQ. V shed 4 bases, J shed 3 bases, and the junction held 4 bases outside the gene matches. The CDR3 spans 14 residues.

V usage is TRBV9 and J usage is TRBJ2-1, with 9 bases that match TRBD2. Losses at the gene ends were 0 bases for V and 7 bases for J; bases not matched to a gene: 14. CDR3 size: 18 residues. Germline V gene lookup returns CDR1 SGDLS and CDR2 YYNGEE. The CDR3 sequence is CASSVGFVGGGGDNEQFF. In DNA form, the CDR3 reads TGTGCCAGCAGCGTAGGTTTTGTTGGAGGCGGGGGGGATAATGAGCAGTTCTTC.

The rearrangement uses TRBV2 and TRBJ2-5; 13 nucleotides line up with TRBD2. Germline V gene data show CDR1 as SNHLY and CDR2 as FYNNEI. The CDR3 runs 17 residues. V shed 4 bases, J shed 5 bases, and the junction held 10 bases outside the gene matches. CDR3 in DNA: TGTGCCAGCAGTGCCTTTAGGACTAGCGGGGGAGGGGAGACCCAGTACTTC. This gives the protein CASSAFRTSGGGETQYF. Supplemented by reference TRBV2 and TRBJ2-5, the full variable domain reads EPEVTQTPSHQVTQMGQEVILRCVPISNHLYFYWYRQILGQKVEFLVSFYNNEISEKSEIFDDQFSVERPDGSNFTLKIRSTKLEDSAMYFCASSAFRTSGGGETQYFGPGTRLLVL.

This chain links TRBV3-1 (or the pseudogene TRBV3-2) with TRBJ1-4; D unclear. With 4 bases removed from V and 7 bases from J, the gap between germline ends came to 7 bases. CDR1 is LGHDT, CDR2 YNNKEL, per germline (reference sequence). There are 12 residues in the CDR3. The CDR3 sequence is CASSRGPEKLFF. The CDR3, as DNA: TGTGCCAGCAGCCGCGGTCCTGAAAAACTGTTTTTT.

This rearrangement joins TRBV10-1 to TRBJ2-3; 9 nucleotides align to TRBD2. The V gene's germline CDR1 is WNHNN and CDR2 SYGVQD (reference sequence). The junction had 8 bases not matched to a gene; V was cut back by 0 bases and J by 4 bases. The CDR3 spans 17 residues. CDR3 loop: CASSESGSSGNSDTQYF. The CDR3 coding sequence is TGCGCCAGCAGTGAGTCAGGGTCTAGCGGGAACTCAGATACGCAGTATTTT.

J is TRBJ1-5 and V is TRBV11-1; no clear D. The germline V gene has CDR1 SGHAT and CDR2 FQDESV (reference sequence). V lost 2 bases to trimming and J lost 1 base, with 3 bases between them. This CDR3 is 13 amino acids long. CDR3 DNA: TGTGCCAGCAGCTTACAGAGCAATCAGCCCCAGCATTTT. This codes for CASSLQSNQPQHF.

This clone was recorded only once. The chain combines TRBV3-1 (or the pseudogene TRBV3-2) with TRBJ2-1, with 10 positions matching TRBD2. V trimming: 2 bases; J trimming: 2 bases; junction bases outside the gene matches: 0. Germline CDR1 and CDR2: LGHDT and YNNKEL (reference sequence). The CDR3 length is 15 residues. In DNA, the CDR3 is TGTGCCAGCAGCCAAAGCGGGGGGGCCTACAATGAGCAGTTCTTC. It yields the protein CASSQSGGAYNEQFF.

The chain joins TRBV19 to TRBJ2-2; D call uncertain. Germline CDR1 LNHDA, CDR2 SQIVND (reference sequence). V lost 11 bases to trimming and J lost 2 bases, with 15 bases between them. The CDR3 is made up of 14 amino acids. As DNA, the CDR3 is TGTGCCGGTTCGGGTCAGCCCAACACCGGGGAGCTGTTTTTT. It translates to CAGSGQPNTGELFF.

Regarding this clone: One end of the junction does not line up with germline, which may come from a read error. The V gene is TRBV18, the J gene TRBJ2-7; 9 positions match TRBD2. The CDR3 spans 16 residues. Germline V lookup: CDR1 KGHSH, CDR2 LQKENI. CDR3: CASSPQRLAGSYEQYF. The CDR3 DNA follows: TGTGCCAGCTCACCTCAGCGGCTAGCGGGATCCTACGAACAGTACTTC.

The rearrangement joins TRBV7-2 to TRBJ2-2; D gene unclear. CDR1 is SGHTA and CDR2 is FQGNSA in the germline V gene. The V end was cut by 5 bases, the J end by 1 base, with 11 bases between. This CDR3 has 15 amino acids. Here the CDR3 reads CASSLGTGNTGELFF. CDR3 DNA sequence: TGTGCCAGCAGCCTTGGTACGGGGAACACCGGGGAGCTGTTTTTT. Supplemented by reference TRBV7-2 and TRBJ2-2, the full variable domain reads GAGVSQSPSNKVTEKGKDVELRCDPISGHTALYWYRQSLGQGLEFLIYFQGNSAPDKSGLPSDRFSAERTGGSVSTLTIQRTQQEDSAVYLCASSLGTGNTGELFFGEGSRLTVL.

The rearrangement links TRBV6-2 or TRBV6-3 to TRBJ1-1; D gene unclear. Trimming took off 6 bases at V and 7 bases at J, with 15 bases between the two ends. CDR3 length: 13 residues. Looked up from germline, CDR1 is MNHEY and CDR2 is SVGEGT. The CDR3 sequence: CASSPPLIFEAFF. The CDR3, as DNA: TGTGCCAGCAGCCCTCCTCTTATCTTTGAAGCTTTCTTT.

V usage is TRBV9 and J usage is TRBJ2-2; D unresolved. V lost 3 bases to trimming and J lost 3 bases, with 12 bases between them. The CDR3 spans 15 residues. Germline CDR1 is SGDLS and CDR2 is YYNGEE. As DNA, the CDR3 is TGTGCCAGCAGCGCGCGCCCCCCGGACACCGGGGAGCTGTTTTTT. Translated, it gives CASSARPPDTGELFF.

This clone appeared once. V gene TRBV6-5 combines with J gene TRBJ2-5; 12 bases match TRBD2. This CDR3 region has 16 residues. V gave up 4 bases and J gave up 9 bases; unmatched junction bases: 12. Germline lookup yields CDR1 MNHEY and CDR2 SVGAGI. CDR3 sequence reads: CASSSRTSGASGAQYF. As DNA, the CDR3 is TGTGCCAGCAGTTCCAGGACTAGCGGGGCGTCGGGGGCCCAGTACTTC.

In its sample, this clone was seen many times. The V gene is TRBV27, the J gene TRBJ2-7; 9 bases match TRBD1. The CDR3 runs 13 residues. The V and J ends lost 8 bases and 3 bases, in that order; junction bases with no gene match: 5. CDR1 is MNHEY, CDR2 SMNVEV, per germline (reference sequence). The CDR3 DNA is TGTGCCAGCCTGGGACAGGGAGGCTACGAGCAGTACTTC. Its translation: CASLGQGGYEQYF.

The J gene is TRBJ2-3, the V gene TRBV7-3; D possibly corresponds to TRBD1 (5 bases). V was trimmed by 2 bases and J by 1 base, leaving 7 bases between them. The CDR3 length is 14 residues. Looked up from germline, CDR1 is SGHTA and CDR2 is FQGTGA. The CDR3 nucleotides read TGTGCCAGCAGCTTAGGGGCAGGCACAGATACGCAGTATTTT. Protein sequence: CASSLGAGTDTQYF.

The chain recombines TRBV10-1 with TRBJ2-7; the D gene is possibly TRBD2 (6 bases). The V and J ends lost 5 bases and 0 bases respectively, with 11 bases between them. Germline V gene sequence: CDR1 WNHNN, CDR2 SYGVQD (reference sequence). This CDR3 contains 14 residues. CDR3 sequence reads: CASSRSGASYEQYF. The DNA for the CDR3 is TGCGCCAGCAGTAGATCGGGAGCCTCCTACGAGCAGTACTTC.